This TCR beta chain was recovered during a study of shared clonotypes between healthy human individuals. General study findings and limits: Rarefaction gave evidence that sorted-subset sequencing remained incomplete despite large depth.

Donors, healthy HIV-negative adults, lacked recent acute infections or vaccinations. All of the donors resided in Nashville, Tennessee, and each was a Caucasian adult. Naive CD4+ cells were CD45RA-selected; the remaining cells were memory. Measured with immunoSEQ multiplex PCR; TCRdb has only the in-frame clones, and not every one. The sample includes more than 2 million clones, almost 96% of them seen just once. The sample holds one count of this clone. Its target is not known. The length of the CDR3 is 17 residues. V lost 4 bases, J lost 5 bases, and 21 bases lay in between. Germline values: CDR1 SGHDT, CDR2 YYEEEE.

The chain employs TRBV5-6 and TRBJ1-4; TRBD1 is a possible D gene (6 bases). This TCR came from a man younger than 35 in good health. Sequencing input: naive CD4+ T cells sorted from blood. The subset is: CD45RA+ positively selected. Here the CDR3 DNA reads TGTGCCAGCAGCCCAGGCAAAACAGGGCGTTGGAATGAAAAACTGTTTTTT. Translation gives CASSPGKTGRWNEKLFF.